A selection of T cell receptor beta chains follows, all from one sample in a study of graft-versus-host responses after intestinal transplantation. Which antigens these TCRs recognize remains unknown. Method: immunoSEQ multiplex PCR; TCRdb's copy keeps in-frame clones and lacks some. The sample shows 75,000 to 100,000 clones, roughly nine tenths of them seen only once. The sequencing used unstimulated CD4+ T cells sorted from spleen or lymph node cells, collected before intestinal transplant. All receptors come from a human donor who received an intestinal transplant. Both conserved end residues are part of each CDR3. A D gene is named only where the DNA matches it firmly. For some rows the clone size is stated as once, few or many, or as a class when expanded; others skip it.

. . TRBJ2-5 TRBV6-9 CASSYSVERAGRTQYF TGTGCCAGCAGTTATTCTGTTGAGCGGGCGGGTCGGACCCAGTACTTC
TRBD2 few TRBJ2-1 TRBV29-1 CSVSQREFGEQFF TGCAGCGTTTCCCAGCGGGAGTTCGGTGAGCAGTTCTTC
. . TRBJ2-7 TRBV30 CAWSDQGNEQYF TGTGCCTGGAGTGATCAGGGAAACGAGCAGTACTTC
TRBD1 . TRBJ2-2 TRBV5-1 CASSLVFRGYTGELFF TGCGCCAGCAGCTTGGTATTCAGGGGGTACACCGGGGAGCTGTTTTTT
TRBD1 . TRBJ1-1 TRBV7-2 CASSFSRGQAFF TGTGCCAGCAGCTTTTCCAGGGGGCAAGCTTTCTTT
TRBD2 . TRBJ2-3 TRBV7-6 CASSRLADTDTQYF TGTGCCAGCAGCCGACTAGCGGACACAGATACGCAGTATTTT
. once TRBJ2-7 TRBV2 CASRNREGSYEQYF TGTGCCAGCAGGAACAGGGAAGGGTCCTACGAGCAGTACTTC
. . TRBJ2-6 TRBV19 CASSIRGAGANVLTF TGTGCCAGTAGTATCAGGGGCGCTGGGGCCAACGTCCTGACTTTC
TRBD2 few TRBJ2-5 TRBV4-2 CASSRTSGRAGETQYF TGTGCCAGCAGCCGGACTAGCGGGAGGGCGGGGGAGACCCAGTACTTC
. . TRBJ2-2 TRBV5-1 CASSLAGDPLLTGELFF TGCGCCAGCAGCTTGGCAGGGGACCCCCTTTTGACCGGGGAGCTGTTTTTT
TRBD2 . TRBJ2-5 TRBV4-2 CASSQEGGSGETQYF TGTGCCAGCAGCCAAGAGGGCGGGAGTGGGGAGACCCAGTACTTC
TRBD2 . TRBJ2-7 TRBV7-9 CASSLRGEPRYEQYF TGTGCCAGCAGCTTACGGGGGGAACCGAGGTACGAGCAGTACTTC
TRBD1 . TRBJ2-7 TRBV4-2 CASSQGGTGTYEQYF TGTGCCAGCAGCCAAGGAGGGACAGGGACCTACGAGCAGTACTTC
. . TRBJ1-6 TRBV10-1 CASSVDRVNSPLHF TGCGCCAGCAGTGTCGACAGAGTGAATTCACCCCTCCACTTT
TRBD1 . TRBJ1-2 TRBV19 CASSTTAGGLYGYTF TGTGCCAGTAGTACGACCGCAGGGGGCCTCTATGGCTACACCTTC
. once TRBJ1-2 TRBV21-1 CASSKARDRGTYGYTF TGTGCCAGCAGCAAAGCAAGGGACAGGGGGACCTATGGCTACACCTTC
. . TRBJ2-3 TRBV5-6 CASSLPLTSTDTQYF TGTGCCAGCAGCTTGCCCCTAACCTCCACAGATACGCAGTATTTT
TRBD1 . TRBJ2-5 TRBV23-1 CASRRTGSVTQYF TGCGCCAGCAGGCGGACAGGGAGCGTGACCCAGTACTTC
. . TRBJ1-1 TRBV9 CASSPRLGAEAFF TGTGCCAGCAGCCCCAGGCTGGGTGCTGAAGCTTTCTTT
. . TRBJ1-2 TRBV27 CASSFVGSGGYTF TGTGCCAGCAGTTTCGTGGGATCGGGGGGCTACACCTTC
. . TRBJ2-2 TRBV15 CATSPGKMTGELFF TGTGCCACCAGCCCAGGAAAGATGACCGGGGAGCTGTTTTTT
. . TRBJ2-5 TRBV7-2 CASSLGGPQETQYF TGTGCCAGCAGCTTAGGTGGGCCACAAGAGACCCAGTACTTC
TRBD1 . TRBJ2-7 TRBV11-3 CASSPRTGYEQYF TGTGCCAGCAGCCCACGGACAGGCTACGAGCAGTACTTC
. . TRBJ2-1 TRBV10-3 CAISAPTGILTFNEQFF TGTGCCATCAGTGCACCAACAGGGATTCTAACATTTAATGAGCAGTTCTTC
TRBD1 . TRBJ1-5 TRBV7-2 CASSLDRGQDQPQHF TGTGCCAGCAGCTTGGACAGGGGGCAAGATCAGCCCCAGCATTTT
. . TRBJ2-7 TRBV28 CASSSLPLQYF TGTGCCAGCAGTTCCCTCCCCCTACAGTACTTC
. . TRBJ2-5 TRBV7-2 CASSQPQGTEPQYF TGTGCCAGCAGCCAACCTCAGGGTACGGAGCCCCAGTACTTC
TRBD2 . TRBJ2-5 TRBV7-8 CASTSASGGKETQYF TGTGCCAGCACATCCGCTAGCGGGGGGAAAGAGACCCAGTACTTC
. . TRBJ2-1 TRBV5-1 CASSLAPGQYNEQFF TGCGCCAGCAGCTTGGCCCCGGGACAATACAATGAGCAGTTCTTC
TRBD1 . TRBJ1-2 TRBV7-9 CASSSTGGARYTF TGTGCCAGCAGCTCTACAGGGGGCGCGCGCTACACCTTC
TRBD2 . TRBJ2-5 TRBV6-5 CASSPWREKETQYF TGTGCCAGCAGCCCGTGGCGGGAGAAGGAGACCCAGTACTTC
. . TRBJ2-7 TRBV5-1 CASSFGVLGMFGENEQYF TGCGCCAGCAGCTTCGGTGTGTTGGGGATGTTCGGGGAGAACGAGCAGTACTTC
. . TRBJ2-7 TRBV18 CASSTGGQTYEQYF TGTGCCAGCTCGACCGGAGGGCAGACCTACGAGCAGTACTTC
. . TRBJ2-1 TRBV5-1 CASSLQTTSDFLYNEQFF TGCGCCAGCAGCTTGCAAACCACCTCGGACTTTCTATACAATGAGCAGTTCTTC
TRBD2 . TRBJ2-1 TRBV7-3 CASSLGLAGGLNEQFF TGTGCCAGCAGCTTGGGACTAGCGGGGGGGCTTAATGAGCAGTTCTTC
. . TRBJ1-1 TRBV9 CASAPLRGGNTEAFF TGTGCCAGCGCACCCCTAAGGGGGGGTAACACTGAAGCTTTCTTT
. . TRBJ1-2 TRBV7-9 CASSSIPMGGADYGYTF TGTGCCAGCAGCTCAATCCCAATGGGGGGGGCCGACTATGGCTACACCTTC
TRBD1 . TRBJ1-2 TRBV5-4 CASSLAPGQGSINYGYTF TGTGCCAGCAGCTTAGCGCCGGGACAGGGGTCCATTAACTATGGCTACACCTTC
TRBD1 once TRBJ2-7 TRBV18 CASSHRGDEQYF TGTGCCAGCTCACACAGGGGTGACGAGCAGTACTTC
. once TRBJ2-7 TRBV7-8 CASSTRLGDEQYF TGTGCCAGCAGCACCCGACTAGGGGACGAGCAGTACTTC
. . TRBJ2-7 TRBV7-6 CASSLASGGEQYF TGTGCCAGCAGCCTGGCCTCCGGGGGTGAGCAGTACTTC
. . TRBJ1-3 TRBV18 CASSPEISVSGNTIYF TGTGCCAGCTCACCTGAGATAAGTGTGTCCGGAAACACCATATATTTT
TRBD2 . TRBJ2-3 TRBV27 CASSLKALRTSGSTDTQYF TGTGCCAGCAGTTTAAAGGCTTTACGGACTAGCGGTAGCACAGATACGCAGTATTTT
. once TRBJ1-5 TRBV2 CASGLDNRQPQHF TGTGCCAGCGGTCTAGACAACAGGCAGCCCCAGCATTTT
TRBD1 once TRBJ1-3 TRBV9 CASSYGDSRSGNTIYF TGTGCCAGCAGCTATGGGGACAGCCGCTCTGGAAACACCATATATTTT